Below are 27 T cell receptor beta chains sequenced from a single sample in a study of blood T cell repertoires in COVID-19. Some clones are missing from TCRdb's copy, which holds only in-frame ones; the method was immunoSEQ multiplex PCR. The sample yields over 95,000 clones, about four fifths seen once. The material sequenced was peripheral blood. Source of these receptors: a human donor in a cohort sampled during active COVID-19.

The V call is TRBV6-2 or TRBV6-3, the J call TRBJ1-6, with TRBD1 matching over 8 bases. In germline, CDR1 is MNHEY, CDR2 SVGEGT. J lost 7 bases, V lost 4 bases, and 6 bases had no gene match. The CDR3 has 15 residues. The chain's CDR3 is CASSLRTGKNSPLHF. CDR3 nucleotide sequence: TGTGCCAGCAGTTTGCGGACAGGGAAGAATTCACCCCTCCACTTT.

The chain couples TRBV6-2 or TRBV6-3 to TRBJ2-5; 11 positions agree with TRBD1. This CDR3 has 14 amino acids. After removal of 4 bases from V and 4 bases from J, the junction contained 2 bases not matched to a gene. The germline CDR1 and CDR2 sequences are MNHEY and SVGEGT. The CDR3 is CASSSGQGAETQYF. As DNA, the CDR3 is TGTGCCAGCAGTTCTGGACAGGGGGCAGAGACCCAGTACTTC.

Concerning this clone: Different DNA sequences within this sample yield the same CDR3. This chain's CDR3 is CASSYSTGGYGYTF. The CDR3, as DNA: TGTGCCAGCAGTTACTCGACAGGGGGATATGGCTACACCTTC. The gene calls are TRBV6-5 and TRBJ1-2; 9 bases agree with TRBD1. The CDR3 extends over 14 amino acids. Germline V CDR1 and CDR2: MNHEY, SVGAGI. With V trimmed by 0 bases and J by 5 bases, 1 base remained unmatched.

This clone was observed a few times. The chain recombines TRBV5-1 with TRBJ2-1, with TRBD2 matching over 12 bases. The CDR3 is 16 amino acids. CDR1 and CDR2 (germline): SGHRS, YFSETQ. Trimming removed 3 bases from V and 5 bases from J; junction bases left unmatched: 6. The CDR3 protein is CASSSQTSGGHNEQFF. The DNA of the CDR3 is TGCGCCAGCAGCTCCCAGACTAGCGGGGGACACAATGAGCAGTTCTTC.

The rearrangement joins TRBV19 to TRBJ2-7, with TRBD1 matching 10 bases. With V trimmed by 5 bases and J by 3 bases, 7 bases remained unmatched. The CDR3 contains 15 residues. Germline CDR1 reads LNHDA; CDR2 reads SQIVND (reference sequence). The CDR3 bases are TGTGCCAGTAGTGCCCGGGACAGGGGTTACTACGAGCAGTACTTC. It encodes CASSARDRGYYEQYF.

On this clone itself: At the DNA level, this CDR3 is encoded by other sequences in the same sample as well. The V gene is TRBV18, the J gene TRBJ1-5, with TRBD1 as a possible D gene (5 bases). The CDR3 loop spans 14 amino acids. Germline values: CDR1 KGHSH, CDR2 LQKENI. Trimming took 0 bases from V and 2 from J, leaving 5 bases between them. The CDR3 loop reads CASSPPGGNQPQHF. Here the CDR3 DNA reads TGTGCCAGCTCACCACCAGGGGGCAATCAGCCCCAGCATTTT.

The chain recombines TRBV25-1 with TRBJ1-1, with D possibly matching TRBD1 (5 bases). The germline V and J ends were trimmed by 6 bases and 0 bases, with 5 bases remaining between them. The germline V gene has CDR1 MGHDK and CDR2 SYGVNS. CDR3 size: 12 residues. CDR3: CASRDMNTEAFF. CDR3 sequence (DNA): TGTGCCAGCAGGGACATGAACACTGAAGCTTTCTTT.

The genes are TRBV7-9 and TRBJ1-2; 8 bases agree with TRBD1. Per the germline V gene, CDR1 is SEHNR and CDR2 is FQNEAQ (reference sequence). CDR3 length: 13 residues. Trimming at V came to 5 bases and at J to 4 bases, leaving 3 bases not matched to a gene. The CDR3 nucleotides read TGTGCCAGCAGCCAGGGACAGGCCTATGGCTACACCTTC. As protein: CASSQGQAYGYTF.

On this clone: The junction does not match germline at one end; this may be a read error. The gene calls are TRBV3-1 (or the pseudogene TRBV3-2) and TRBJ2-1, with 7 positions matching TRBD1. CDR3 length equals 17 residues. Germline lookup yields CDR1 LGHDT and CDR2 YNNKEL (reference sequence). CDR3 region: CASSQGYDRVRYSEQFF. CDR3 DNA: TGTGCCAGCAGCCAAGGATACGACAGGGTCCGATACAGTGAGCAGTTCTTC.

The chain employs TRBV11-3 and TRBJ1-1, with D perhaps matching TRBD1 (5 bases). The CDR3 has 13 amino acids. Germline CDR1 reads SGHNT; CDR2 reads YENEEA. V was cut by 4 bases and J by 6 bases, with 12 bases left in between. The CDR3 DNA follows: TGTGCCAGCAGCTCCCACAGGACGTCTGAAGCTTTCTTT. Its protein product is CASSSHRTSEAFF. Complete variable domain (other parts from reference TRBV11-3 and TRBJ1-1): EAGVVQSPRYKIIEKKQPVAFWCNPISGHNTLYWYLQNLGQGPELLIRYENEEAVDDSQLPKDRFSAERLKGVDSTLKIQPAELGDSAVYLCASSSHRTSEAFFGQGTRLTVV.

The chain uses TRBV7-2 and TRBJ2-3; TRBD1 matches at 9 bases. Trimming took 3 bases from V and 4 from J; bases not matched to a gene: 5. The germline gives CDR1 SGHTA, CDR2 FQGNSA. CDR3 length: 15 amino acids. The CDR3 DNA reads TGTGCCAGCAGCTTTGACGGACAGGGGCCAGATACGCAGTATTTT. Translating gives CASSFDGQGPDTQYF.

This clone appeared a few times. The chain has TRBV5-4 and TRBJ1-4; TRBD1 matches at 9 bases. The CDR3 loop spans 14 amino acids. CDR1 and CDR2 from the germline V gene are SGHNT and YYREEE (reference sequence). The V gene end was trimmed by 3 bases and the J gene end by 8 bases; junction bases not matched to a gene: 5. The CDR3 DNA reads TGTGCCAGCAGCTCACAGGGGGCAGGGGAAAAACTGTTTTTT. Amino acids: CASSSQGAGEKLFF.

The rearrangement links TRBV29-1 to TRBJ2-7, with D maybe TRBD2 (6 bases). Trimming stripped 0 bases from V and 4 bases from J, with 10 bases between. Germline V CDR1 and CDR2: SQVTM, ANQGSEA. CDR3 length: 13 amino acids. DNA of the CDR3: TGCAGCGTTGAAGAAGCAGGGAGGTACGAGCAGTACTTC. The encoded protein is CSVEEAGRYEQYF.

The rearrangement uses TRBV7-8 and TRBJ2-3, with 10 nucleotides matching TRBD2. CDR3 size: 18 residues. V lost 7 bases and J lost 3; bases outside the gene matches: 16. Germline loops: CDR1 SGHVS, CDR2 FQNEAQ. For the CDR3, the DNA is TGTGCCAGCAACTACCTCGGACTAGCGGTCAGGGAGACAGATACGCAGTATTTT. This translates into CASNYLGLAVRETDTQYF.

The chain carries TRBV6-5 and TRBJ1-2; the match to TRBD1 covers 10 bases. The V segment lost 4 bases and the J segment 4 bases; nucleotides outside the gene matches: 6. CDR3 length: 15 amino acids. The germline V gene encodes CDR1 MNHEY and CDR2 SVGAGI. CDR3 sequence (DNA): TGTGCCAGCAGTTTAAGACAGGGGGCCAGCTATGGCTACACCTTC. Residues: CASSLRQGASYGYTF.

The chain has TRBV19 and TRBJ1-1; 8 nucleotides line up with TRBD1. Trimming removed 4 bases from V and 6 bases from J; junction bases left unmatched: 7. The CDR3 has 14 residues. The germline V gene encodes CDR1 LNHDA and CDR2 SQIVND (reference sequence). The CDR3 DNA reads TGTGCCAGTAGTAATGGACAGGGCATTTCTGAAGCTTTCTTT. Translated: CASSNGQGISEAFF.

V gene TRBV30 combines with J gene TRBJ2-3; TRBD1 matches 12 bases. The V segment lost 1 base and the J segment 1 base; nucleotides outside the gene matches: 3. The CDR3 covers 16 residues. Germline V CDR1 and CDR2: GTSNPN, SVGIG (reference sequence). DNA for the CDR3: TGTGCCTGGAGTGCGGGACAGGGGGCCGGCACAGATACGCAGTATTTT. It translates to CAWSAGQGAGTDTQYF.

This clone has more than one count but fewer than ten. The chain couples TRBV11-2 to TRBJ1-4; 8 bases line up with TRBD1. Unmatched junction bases numbered 9, after V lost 4 bases and J lost 5 bases. Germline V gene data show CDR1 as SGHAT and CDR2 as FQNNGV. CDR3 length: 16 amino acids. CDR3 sequence (DNA): TGTGCCAGCAGCTCAGGATACAGGGGGACAAATGAAAAACTGTTTTTT. It translates to CASSSGYRGTNEKLFF.

The chain is built from TRBV6-2 or TRBV6-3 and TRBJ2-7, with D possibly TRBD2 on 6 matching bases. The germline gives CDR1 MNHEY, CDR2 SVGEGT. This CDR3 contains 12 residues. The V end was cut by 2 bases, the J end by 7 bases, with 9 bases between. CDR3 sequence: CASSYVGGEQYF. CDR3 DNA: TGTGCCAGCAGTTACGTCGGAGGGGAGCAGTACTTC.

The V and J genes are TRBV6-1 and TRBJ1-1, with unresolved D. The CDR3 is made up of 14 amino acids. V shed 2 bases and J shed 1 base, with 8 bases lying between them. In germline, CDR1 is MNHNS, CDR2 SASEGT. In nucleotides, the CDR3 is TGTGCCAGCAGTGAACCGGCAGGGAACACTGAAGCTTTCTTT. Protein product: CASSEPAGNTEAFF.

This clone was counted once. The rearrangement links TRBV7-2 to TRBJ2-3, with TRBD1 as a possible D gene (5 bases). From germline, CDR1 is SGHTA and CDR2 FQGNSA. Trimming pared 0 bases from V and 11 bases from J, leaving 12 bases between. This CDR3 comprises 13 residues. The CDR3 spells CASSLAERQKQYF. The CDR3 nucleotides read TGTGCCAGCAGCTTAGCTGAAAGACAGAAGCAGTATTTT.

The V call is TRBV6-5, the J call TRBJ2-7, with TRBD2 matching 7 bases. V dropped 4 bases and J dropped 7; count of bases not matched to a gene: 7. The CDR3 is 13 amino acids. CDR1 MNHEY and CDR2 SVGAGI come from the germline V gene. The CDR3 region is CASSLALGGEQYF. In DNA, the CDR3 is TGTGCCAGCAGTTTAGCCCTGGGAGGGGAGCAGTACTTC.

The CDR3 coding sequence is TGTGCCAGCTCAAACCAGGGTGGGAACACTGAAGCTTTCTTT. Amino acids: CASSNQGGNTEAFF. J is TRBJ1-1 and V is TRBV18; TRBD1 might be the D (5 bases). The CDR3 is 14 amino acids. The germline CDR1 and CDR2 sequences are KGHSH and LQKENI. Trimming removed 5 bases at V and 1 base at J, with 11 bases between.

V is TRBV18 and J is TRBJ2-7; D perhaps matches TRBD1 (5 bases). Germline V gene data show CDR1 as KGHSH and CDR2 as LQKENI. The CDR3 loop spans 16 amino acids. Trimming left V 3 bases short and J 2 bases short, with 17 bases between. The DNA of the CDR3 is TGTGCCAGCTCACCCCCGTCAGGGCTGCTTACCTACGAGCAGTACTTC. It codes for CASSPPSGLLTYEQYF.

The chain carries TRBV11-2 and TRBJ2-7; D is ambiguous. CDR3 size: 15 residues. V was clipped by 4 bases and J by 0 bases, with 13 bases between them. The germline V gene encodes CDR1 SGHAT and CDR2 FQNNGV. The CDR3 coding sequence is TGTGCCAGCAGCTCCGAACTACTACTCTCCTACGAGCAGTACTTC. Translating gives CASSSELLLSYEQYF.

The chain couples TRBV2 to TRBJ2-2, with D possibly being TRBD1 (5 bases). The germline CDR1 and CDR2 sequences are SNHLY and FYNNEI. The CDR3 contains 15 residues. Between the trimmed V and J ends, which lost 2 bases and 6 bases, there was a span of 13 bases. The CDR3 DNA follows: TGTGCCAGCAGTGAAAACCAGGGATGGGCCGGGGAGCTGTTTTTT. As protein: CASSENQGWAGELFF.

The chain employs TRBV11-1 and TRBJ2-7; 9 bases match TRBD1. The ends lost 5 bases at V and 1 base at J; junction bases unmatched: 6. The length of the CDR3 is 15 residues. CDR1 and CDR2 (germline): SGHAT, FQDESV (reference sequence). The CDR3 protein is CASSRGTGKSYEQYF. Written as DNA, the CDR3 is TGTGCCAGCAGCCGCGGGACAGGGAAGTCCTACGAGCAGTACTTC.